Listed here are 30 T cell receptor beta chains from one sample, sequenced in a study of CD4 T cells in lung cancer. The assay was immunoSEQ multiplex PCR, and TCRdb's table has in-frame clones only and misses some. The sample consists of roughly 4,800 clones, about 67% of them appearing once. Input material: lung tumor tissue. Source of these receptors: a man aged 55 to 69 with non-small cell lung cancer.

The chain is built from TRBV7-9 and TRBJ2-2; D may be TRBD2 (6 bases). This CDR3 contains 15 residues. Germline-derived CDR1 and CDR2 are SEHNR and FQNEAQ (reference sequence). Trimming left V 1 base short and J 0 bases short, with 6 bases between. CDR3 in amino acids: CASSLGLANTGELFF. In DNA, the CDR3 is TGTGCCAGCAGCTTAGGACTAGCGAACACCGGGGAGCTGTTTTTT.

V gene TRBV25-1 combines with J gene TRBJ1-1; 7 bases align to TRBD1. Germline lookup yields CDR1 MGHDK and CDR2 SYGVNS. This CDR3 has 15 residues. J gave up 3 bases and V 3 bases, and 7 bases lay outside the gene matches. CDR3: CASSEYDRDDTEAFF. Written as DNA, the CDR3 is TGTGCCAGCAGTGAGTATGACAGGGATGACACTGAAGCTTTCTTT. Full variable domain (outside the CDR3, taken from reference TRBV25-1 and TRBJ1-1): EADIYQTPRYLVIGTGKKITLECSQTMGHDKMYWYQQDPGMELHLIHYSYGVNSTEKGDLSSESTVSRIRTEHFPLTLESARPSHTSQYLCASSEYDRDDTEAFFGQGTRLTVV.

V usage is TRBV2 and J usage is TRBJ2-4; D is possibly TRBD2 (5 bases). Trimming left V 7 bases short and J 0 bases short, with 10 bases between. The CDR3 has 14 residues. The germline gives CDR1 SNHLY, CDR2 FYNNEI. CDR3 sequence reads: CASKPGLAKNIQYF. The CDR3 bases are TGTGCCAGCAAACCTGGACTAGCCAAAAACATTCAGTACTTC.

The chain combines TRBV9 with TRBJ2-3; D is uncertain. The CDR3 totals 15 residues. The germline CDR1 and CDR2 sequences are SGDLS and YYNGEE. V gave up 0 bases and J gave up 0 bases, with 8 bases separating them. CDR3: CASSVGLPSTDTQYF. DNA of the CDR3: TGTGCCAGCAGCGTAGGTCTCCCCAGCACAGATACGCAGTATTTT.

This clone has a single count. This chain uses TRBV18 with TRBJ2-5; 14 nucleotides match TRBD2. Germline V gives CDR1 KGHSH, CDR2 LQKENI. V lost 6 bases to trimming and J lost 6 bases; unmatched junction nucleotides: 3. This CDR3 region has 14 residues. The CDR3 nucleotides are TGTGCCAGCTCGGGGACTAGCGGGAGACAGACCCAGTACTTC. Amino acids: CASSGTSGRQTQYF.

V gene TRBV29-1 combines with J gene TRBJ1-2; 9 nucleotides line up with TRBD1. With V trimmed by 6 bases and J by 4 bases, 3 bases remained unmatched. CDR1 is SQVTM, CDR2 ANQGSEA, per germline. CDR3 length equals 12 residues. This CDR3 reads CSVADRGYGYTF. CDR3 DNA sequence: TGCAGCGTGGCGGACAGGGGCTATGGCTACACCTTC.

V is TRBV28 and J is TRBJ2-7; D may be TRBD1 (5 bases). CDR3 length: 14 amino acids. Looked up from germline, CDR1 is MDHEN and CDR2 is SYDVKM. With 8 bases removed from V and 2 bases from J, the gap between germline ends came to 16 bases. The CDR3 bases are TGTGCCAGCCAGGCAGGGCAGTACCCCTACGAGCAGTACTTC. Translating gives CASQAGQYPYEQYF.

This rearrangement joins TRBV6-1 to TRBJ2-7; D gene ambiguous. The CDR3 sequence is 10 residues long. In germline, CDR1 is MNHNS, CDR2 SASEGT. V was pared by 6 bases and J by 3 bases, with 3 bases between. The DNA of the CDR3 is TGTGCCAGCAGCAACTACGAGCAGTACGTC. This gives the protein CASSNYEQYV.

The chain links TRBV7-6 to TRBJ1-5; D uncertain. V was shortened by 8 bases and J by 5 bases, with 13 bases between the two germline ends. Germline CDR1 SGHVS, CDR2 FNYEAQ. CDR3 length equals 13 residues. CDR3 sequence (DNA): TGTGCCAGCGGTGCGAGGGCCGATCAGCCCCAGCATTTT. Its protein product is CASGARADQPQHF. The complete variable domain, with remaining parts taken from reference TRBV7-6 and TRBJ1-5, reads GAGVSQSPRYKVTKRGQDVALRCDPISGHVSLYWYRQALGQGPEFLTYFNYEAQQDKSGLPNDRFSAERPEGSISTLTIQRTEQRDSAMYRCASGARADQPQHFGDGTRLSIL.

The rearrangement links TRBV5-1 to TRBJ2-1; 14 nucleotides line up with TRBD2. V lost 2 bases, J lost 9 bases, and 10 bases stayed unmatched. Germline V gene sequence: CDR1 SGHRS, CDR2 YFSETQ. The CDR3 extends over 17 amino acids. The CDR3 here is CASSLVRTSGRSPEQFF. CDR3 DNA sequence: TGCGCCAGCAGCTTAGTTCGGACTAGCGGGAGGAGTCCTGAGCAGTTCTTC.

The genes are TRBV30 and TRBJ1-1, with 8 bases that match TRBD1. CDR1 is GTSNPN and CDR2 is SVGIG in the germline V gene (reference sequence). This CDR3 is 13 amino acids long. J was trimmed by 3 bases and V by 4 bases; bases with no gene match: 4. Here the CDR3 DNA reads TGTGCCTGGAAATCAGGGGGCGACACTGAAGCTTTCTTT. Translated: CAWKSGGDTEAFF.

V and J are TRBV18 and TRBJ2-2, with 7 bases that match TRBD1. V shed 1 base and J 0 bases; nucleotides not matched to a gene: 2. The CDR3 extends over 16 amino acids. From germline, CDR1 is KGHSH and CDR2 LQKENI. CDR3 DNA sequence: TGTGCCAGCTCACCACTCGGGACAGCGAACACCGGGGAGCTGTTTTTT. It specifies CASSPLGTANTGELFF.

This clone was detected a few times. The chain recombines TRBV19 with TRBJ1-3; 8 bases are a match to TRBD1. The CDR3 spans 14 residues. The V segment lost 9 bases and the J segment 1 base; nucleotides outside the gene matches: 5. From germline, CDR1 is LNHDA and CDR2 SQIVND (reference sequence). The CDR3, as DNA: TGTGCCAGCTACAGGGGGGGATCTGGAAACACCATATATTTT. Protein: CASYRGGSGNTIYF.

This clone occurred a few times. This chain joins TRBV19 and TRBJ2-1, with D possibly TRBD2 on 5 matching bases. The CDR3 has 15 amino acids. Trimming left V 3 bases short and J 4 bases short, with 13 bases between. The germline V gene encodes CDR1 LNHDA and CDR2 SQIVND (reference sequence). In DNA form, the CDR3 reads TGTGCCAGTAGTATGGGAGCGGAAATTTACAATGAGCAGTTCTTC. It translates to CASSMGAEIYNEQFF.

The CDR3 nucleotides are TGTGCCAGCAGCACTAAGAATGAGCAGTTCTTC. Its translation: CASSTKNEQFF. The rearrangement uses TRBV2 and TRBJ2-1; D gene ambiguous. Trimming shortened V by 6 bases and J by 7 bases, and 7 bases separated the two germline ends. The CDR3 runs to 11 residues. Per germline, CDR1 SNHLY and CDR2 FYNNEI.

The CDR3: CASSNKGLF. The CDR3 DNA is TGTGCCAGCAGCAATAAGGGGCTCTTC. The chain couples TRBV21-1 to TRBJ2-7; TRBD1, the table's D call, was not compared with the DNA. TRBV21-1 is termed a pseudogene. The CDR3 length is 9 residues.

This sequence joins TRBV18 and TRBJ2-7; D remains ambiguous. V was trimmed by 10 bases and J by 3 bases, leaving 7 bases between them. The CDR3 is 10 residues long. The germline CDR1 and CDR2 sequences are KGHSH and LQKENI. The CDR3 region has the DNA TGTGCCATTCCCCTCTACGAGCAGTACTTC. Its translation: CAIPLYEQYF.

The V and J genes are TRBV9 and TRBJ2-3; a possible D gene is TRBD1 (6 bases). V lost 3 bases to trimming and J lost 4 bases, with 15 bases between them. This CDR3 is 15 amino acids long. The germline gives CDR1 SGDLS, CDR2 YYNGEE. The CDR3 loop reads CASSALVTGSDTQYF. The CDR3 region has the DNA TGTGCCAGCAGCGCTTTAGTAACAGGGTCAGATACGCAGTATTTT.

The chain recombines TRBV7-9 with TRBJ1-2; perhaps TRBD1 as D (5 bases). V lost 1 base to trimming and J lost 4 bases, with 10 bases between them. This CDR3 is built from 14 residues. Germline V gives CDR1 SEHNR, CDR2 FQNEAQ (reference sequence). The CDR3 protein is CASSLGQGSYGYTF. DNA for the CDR3: TGTGCCAGCAGCTTAGGGCAGGGATCCTATGGCTACACCTTC.

The chain carries TRBV14 and TRBJ2-1; D uncertain. This CDR3 region has 16 residues. Trimming took 3 bases from V and 0 from J, leaving 12 bases between them. Germline lookup yields CDR1 SGHDN and CDR2 FVKESK. Written as DNA, the CDR3 is TGTGCCAGCAGCCACCTACTCACCTACTCCTACAATGAGCAGTTCTTC. Amino acid sequence: CASSHLLTYSYNEQFF. Based on the CDR3 plus reference TRBV14 and TRBJ2-1, the full variable domain is EAGVTQFPSHSVIEKGQTVTLRCDPISGHDNLYWYRRVMGKEIKFLLHFVKESKQDESGMPNNRFLAERTGGTYSTLKVQPAELEDSGVYFCASSHLLTYSYNEQFFGPGTRLTVL.

The V gene is TRBV6-1, the J gene TRBJ2-3, with TRBD2 identical over 13 bases. With V trimmed by 1 base and J by 4 bases, 8 bases remained unmatched. This CDR3 comprises 18 residues. CDR1 and CDR2 (germline): MNHNS, SASEGT. The chain's CDR3 is CASSEERPLAGGPDTQYF. In DNA form, the CDR3 reads TGTGCCAGCAGTGAAGAAAGACCACTAGCGGGAGGGCCAGATACGCAGTATTTT.

This clone was observed a few times. The chain recombines TRBV5-6 with TRBJ2-1; the match to TRBD2 covers 8 bases. Unmatched junction bases numbered 11, after V lost 4 bases and J lost 5 bases. The CDR3 contains 16 residues. CDR1 SGHDT and CDR2 YYEEEE come from the germline V gene. This CDR3 is CASSPLNGRANNEQFF. DNA for the CDR3: TGTGCCAGCAGCCCCCTAAACGGGAGGGCCAACAATGAGCAGTTCTTC.

This clone was picked up a small number of times. At one end, the junction sequence differs from germline, possibly due to a read error. V gene TRBV7-9 combines with J gene TRBJ2-7; 12 nucleotides line up with TRBD2. The germline V gene has CDR1 SEHNR and CDR2 FQNEAQ (reference sequence). The CDR3 sequence is 14 residues long. The CDR3 loop reads CASSLAGGSYEQYF. The CDR3 DNA reads as TGTGCCAGCAGCCTAGCGGGAGGGTCCTACGAGCAGTACTTC.

This chain links TRBV5-6 with TRBJ2-3; D gene ambiguous. The CDR3 length is 13 residues. V shed 4 bases and J shed 2 bases, with 8 bases lying between them. Germline-derived CDR1 and CDR2 are SGHDT and YYEEEE. The CDR3 bases are TGTGCCAGCAGCCCTATGAACACAGATACGCAGTATTTT. The encoded protein is CASSPMNTDTQYF.

J is TRBJ2-1 and V is TRBV19, with 13 bases identical to TRBD2. The V gene's germline CDR1 is LNHDA and CDR2 SQIVND (reference sequence). Losses at the gene ends were 6 bases for V and 8 bases for J; bases not matched to a gene: 7. This CDR3 comprises 15 residues. The CDR3 here is CASRWTSGSFDEQFF. The CDR3 coding sequence is TGTGCCAGTAGATGGACTAGCGGGAGTTTCGATGAGCAGTTCTTC.

This chain joins TRBV10-3 and TRBJ2-7, with unresolved D. Germline lookup yields CDR1 ENHRY and CDR2 SYGVKD. Deletions cut 4 bases from V and 0 bases from J, with 4 bases between. The CDR3 is 12 residues long. CDR3 residues: CAISGSSYEQYV. CDR3 coding DNA: TGTGCCATCAGTGGGAGCTCCTACGAGCAGTACGTC.

The chain uses TRBV5-1 and TRBJ2-2; 7 bases are a match to TRBD1. V was clipped by 4 bases and J by 5 bases; unmatched bases: 5. CDR1 is SGHRS, CDR2 YFSETQ, per germline. This CDR3 comprises 14 residues. CDR3 coding DNA: TGCGCCAGCAGCATGATGACAGGGACCGGGGAGCTGTTTTTT. Translation gives CASSMMTGTGELFF.

The chain uses TRBV6-5 and TRBJ2-7; possible D gene TRBD1, 6 bases. This CDR3 contains 13 residues. Germline V gene data show CDR1 as MNHEY and CDR2 as SVGAGI. V dropped 6 bases and J dropped 1 base, with 10 bases sitting between them. CDR3 residues: CASRRQASYEQYF. The CDR3 DNA follows: TGTGCCAGCAGACGACAGGCATCCTACGAGCAGTACTTC.

The chain has TRBV18 and TRBJ1-5; the D gene is possibly TRBD1 (6 bases). Trimming took off 2 bases at V and 7 bases at J, with 12 bases between the two ends. CDR1 is KGHSH and CDR2 is LQKENI in the germline V gene. The CDR3 covers 14 residues. DNA for the CDR3: TGTGCCAGCTCACCAAACAGGGTCGGGCAGCCCCAGCATTTT. Its translation: CASSPNRVGQPQHF.

This chain connects TRBV18 to TRBJ1-2; 7 nucleotides align to TRBD1. Germline CDR1 KGHSH, CDR2 LQKENI. J lost 7 bases, V lost 3 bases, and 5 bases had no gene match. This CDR3 has 13 residues. The CDR3, as DNA: TGTGCCAGCTCACCTCAGACAGGGACTGGCTACACCTTC. It encodes CASSPQTGTGYTF.